There are many counts of the clone carrying this T cell receptor (beta chain). The antigen remains undetermined. This entry belongs to a study of identical twins. Study observations and caveats: Fewer insertions marked abundant cord blood beta clonotypes; young adult naive trended weakly, memory not at all. Low generation-probability sequences were in excess among twin-shared out-of-frame alpha sequences.

TCRdb recomputed calls from the 5' RACE reads with MiXCR, one row per CDR3 protein. The data hold roughly 1,500,000 distinct CDR3 sequences, with 25% to 35% observed a single time. The receptor was derived from a newborn girl in good health. Material for sequencing was cord blood.

The CDR3 sequence: CASSPSRNYGYTF. CDR3 sequence (DNA): TGTGCCAGCAGTCCCTCCCGTAACTATGGCTACACCTTC. The chain employs TRBV27 and TRBJ1-2; D unclear. Germline CDR1 and CDR2: MNHEY and SMNVEV (reference sequence). The CDR3 contains 13 residues. Trimming removed 5 bases at V and 1 base at J, with 8 bases between.